The 28 T cell receptor beta chains given below trace back to one sample, sequenced in a study of patients and donors after allogeneic stem cell transplantation. TCRdb recomputed calls from the RT-PCR reads with MiXCR, one row per CDR3 protein. The table includes approximately 200,000 distinct CDR3 sequences, about 40% detected once. The sample comprised blood, either unsorted or a sorted T cell fraction (not recorded which). The origin of the receptors is a human donor who was either an allogeneic HSCT recipient or a stem cell or donor lymphocyte infusion donor (not recorded which). It is not recorded whose cells these are; they may come from a transplant donor.

The CDR3 DNA reads TGTGCCAGCAACGTTCGGATGGGGCAGTTTAATTCACCCCTCCACTTT. This gives the protein CASNVRMGQFNSPLHF. The genes are TRBV28 and TRBJ1-6; tentative D call: TRBD1 (5 bases). The V gene's germline CDR1 is MDHEN and CDR2 SYDVKM. V lost 7 bases to trimming and J lost 6 bases, with 19 bases between them. This CDR3 has 16 residues.

The gene calls are TRBV28 and TRBJ1-2, with TRBD1 identical over 11 bases. J was trimmed by 8 bases and V by 3 bases; bases with no gene match: 5. CDR1 is MDHEN and CDR2 is SYDVKM in the germline V gene. The CDR3 is made up of 14 amino acids. The CDR3: CASSFGQGAKGYTF. CDR3 sequence (DNA): TGTGCCAGCAGTTTCGGACAGGGGGCTAAGGGCTACACCTTC.

The rearrangement links TRBV28 to TRBJ2-7; a weak D match, TRBD1 (6 bases). V was trimmed by 9 bases and J by 1 base, leaving 16 bases between them. Germline CDR1 is MDHEN and CDR2 is SYDVKM. The CDR3 is 14 residues long. CDR3 DNA: TGTGCCAGTCTAGAACAGGGACGTTCCTACGAGCAGTACTTC. This codes for CASLEQGRSYEQYF.

This clonotype was counted a few times. V gene TRBV7-2 combines with J gene TRBJ1-3, with a tentative D call TRBD1 (6 bases). The germline gives CDR1 SGHTA, CDR2 FQGNSA. V dropped 3 bases and J dropped 0 bases, with 15 bases sitting between them. This CDR3 contains 17 residues. As DNA, the CDR3 is TGTGCCAGCAGCTTTCGCGGACAGAAGAGCTCTGGAAACACCATATATTTT. This translates into CASSFRGQKSSGNTIYF.

This chain links TRBV28 with TRBJ2-7; TRBD1 aligns across 7 bases. Germline CDR1 and CDR2: MDHEN and SYDVKM. V lost 4 bases to trimming and J lost 5 bases; unmatched junction nucleotides: 5. The CDR3 sequence is 13 residues long. CDR3 in amino acids: CASSSNRGDEQYF. In nucleotides, the CDR3 is TGTGCCAGCAGTTCCAACAGGGGAGACGAGCAGTACTTC.

The chain carries TRBV21-1 and TRBJ2-3; TRBD2 is the table's D call and was not checked against the DNA. TRBV21-1 is designated a pseudogene. The CDR3 totals 18 residues. The CDR3 DNA follows: TGTGCCAGCAGCGACCCTGGGGGACTAGCGGATAGCACAGATACGCAGTATTTT. This gives the protein CASSDPGGLADSTDTQYF.

The chain carries TRBV4-1 and TRBJ1-1; 8 bases fit TRBD1. Germline V gives CDR1 MGHRA, CDR2 YSYEKL. This CDR3 spans 14 amino acids. V lost 5 bases and J lost 4; bases outside the gene matches: 6. The CDR3 coding sequence is TGCGCCAGCAGCTACTGGACAGGGATCACTGAAGCTTTCTTT. This gives the protein CASSYWTGITEAFF.

The rearrangement links TRBV7-9 to TRBJ2-1; D is perhaps TRBD2 (6 bases). CDR3 length equals 13 residues. Trimming took 5 bases from V and 14 from J, leaving 19 bases between them. CDR1 SEHNR and CDR2 FQNEAQ come from the germline V gene (reference sequence). The CDR3 is CASSPGTSEREFF. The DNA for the CDR3 is TGTGCCAGCAGCCCCGGGACTTCAGAGAGGGAGTTCTTC.

The chain is built from TRBV4-2 and TRBJ1-4; TRBD1 matches at 7 bases. In germline, CDR1 is LGHNA, CDR2 YNFKEQ. There are 16 residues in the CDR3. V dropped 3 bases and J dropped 4; count of bases not matched to a gene: 8. DNA of the CDR3: TGTGCCAGCAGCCACGAACCGGGACAGATTAATGAAAAACTGTTTTTT. Its protein product is CASSHEPGQINEKLFF.

The chain employs TRBV7-2 and TRBJ2-1; 11 nucleotides agree with TRBD2. Per the germline V gene, CDR1 is SGHTA and CDR2 is FQGNSA. After removal of 3 bases from V and 3 bases from J, the junction contained 7 bases not matched to a gene. The CDR3 runs to 17 residues. Here the CDR3 reads CASSFRIAGGIYNEQFF. The CDR3 DNA reads TGTGCCAGCAGCTTTCGGATAGCGGGAGGGATCTACAATGAGCAGTTCTTC.

The chain is built from TRBV7-9 and TRBJ2-1; 7 positions agree with TRBD2. The germline gives CDR1 SEHNR, CDR2 FQNEAQ (reference sequence). The CDR3 runs to 11 residues. The ends lost 5 bases at V and 16 bases at J; junction bases unmatched: 8. CDR3 sequence reads: CASSTTSPSFF. CDR3 in DNA: TGTGCCAGCAGCACGACTAGCCCCAGTTTCTTC.

This clonotype was detected only a few times. The gene calls are TRBV28 and TRBJ1-1; D not certain. Germline V CDR1 and CDR2: MDHEN, SYDVKM. Trimming cost V 4 bases and J 8 bases, with 14 bases left between them. The CDR3 is 13 residues long. CDR3 residues: CASSSTDAAEAFF. The CDR3 region has the DNA TGTGCCAGCAGTTCCACGGACGCCGCCGAAGCTTTCTTT.

This chain connects TRBV9 to TRBJ2-7; 8 nucleotides line up with TRBD1. The CDR3 extends over 15 amino acids. Per germline, CDR1 SGDLS and CDR2 YYNGEE. J gave up 7 bases and V 0 bases, and 9 bases lay outside the gene matches. Written as DNA, the CDR3 is TGTGCCAGCAGCGTAGATCCCGGGACAGGCTGGGAGCAGTACTTC. Its translation: CASSVDPGTGWEQYF.

The chain is built from TRBV5-1 and TRBJ2-3; the D gene is possibly TRBD2 (5 bases). V gave up 0 bases and J gave up 2 bases, with 7 bases separating them. The germline V gene encodes CDR1 SGHRS and CDR2 YFSETQ. This CDR3 is built from 14 residues. The CDR3 DNA reads TGCGCCAGCAGCTTGGAGGACTCCACAGATACGCAGTATTTT. This encodes CASSLEDSTDTQYF.

This clonotype occurred a few times. The genes are TRBV12-3 or TRBV12-4 and TRBJ1-5; D uncertain. The CDR3 has 16 residues. The V end lost 3 bases, the J end lost 3 bases, and 15 bases lay between the germline ends. CDR3 region: CASSFPGRVDNQPQHF. CDR3 in DNA: TGTGCCAGCAGTTTTCCCGGGCGGGTTGACAATCAGCCCCAGCATTTT.

The sample holds a few counts of this clonotype. V gene TRBV12-3 or TRBV12-4 combines with J gene TRBJ2-7; unclear D gene. V lost 7 bases, J lost 4 bases, and 14 bases lay in between. CDR3 length: 13 amino acids. The CDR3 coding sequence is TGTGCCAGCAAGGCAAAGATAGGGTACGAGCAGTACTTC. As protein: CASKAKIGYEQYF.

This sequence joins TRBV7-9 and TRBJ1-2; possible D gene TRBD1, 6 bases. CDR1 is SEHNR and CDR2 is FQNEAQ in the germline V gene (reference sequence). This CDR3 contains 16 residues. V was shortened by 8 bases and J by 2 bases, with 21 bases between the two germline ends. The CDR3 DNA follows: TGTGCCAGCGCGAGTCTACAGGGACTCGAAAACTATGGCTACACCTTC. Translation: CASASLQGLENYGYTF.

This clonotype was observed a handful of times. The V gene is TRBV20-1, the J gene TRBJ2-3, with 8 nucleotides matching TRBD2. CDR1 is DFQATT and CDR2 is SNEGSKA in the germline V gene (reference sequence). V gave up 6 bases and J gave up 2 bases; unmatched junction bases: 10. The CDR3 has 15 residues. The CDR3 loop is CSAAAGGNLTDTQYF. In nucleotides, the CDR3 is TGCAGTGCCGCGGCGGGAGGTAACCTCACAGATACGCAGTATTTT.

This clonotype was observed a handful of times. V usage is TRBV20-1 and J usage is TRBJ1-1; D is perhaps TRBD1 (5 bases). The CDR3 totals 14 residues. The V gene lost 1 base and the J gene lost 5 bases, with 14 bases spanning the gap. CDR1 is DFQATT and CDR2 is SNEGSKA in the germline V gene (reference sequence). CDR3 coding DNA: TGCAGTGCTAGAGTGGCAGGGTTTGGGACTGAAGCTTTCTTT. This sequence encodes CSARVAGFGTEAFF.

In this sample, this clonotype turned up many times. This sequence joins TRBV9 and TRBJ1-5; D may be TRBD1 (5 bases). The V gene's germline CDR1 is SGDLS and CDR2 YYNGEE. V was pared by 3 bases and J by 2 bases, with 12 bases between. The CDR3 runs to 15 residues. CDR3 in DNA: TGTGCCAGCAGCGGAGCGGGGGTCGGCAATCAGCCCCAGCATTTT. Translation gives CASSGAGVGNQPQHF.

In its sample, this clonotype was seen a few times. The genes are TRBV28 and TRBJ1-3; D gene unclear. The germline V gene has CDR1 MDHEN and CDR2 SYDVKM. This CDR3 is 14 amino acids long. The V end lost 9 bases, the J end lost 0 bases, and 12 bases lay between the germline ends. CDR3 residues: CASGTGISGNTIYF. In DNA form, the CDR3 reads TGTGCCAGTGGAACGGGGATCTCTGGAAACACCATATATTTT. The full variable domain, with the rest looked up from reference TRBV28 and TRBJ1-3, is DVKVTQSSRYLVKRTGEKVFLECVQDMDHENMFWYRQDPGLGLRLIYFSYDVKMKEKGDIPEGYSVSREKKERFSLILESASTNQTSMYLCASGTGISGNTIYFGEGSWLTVV.

CDR3 in amino acids: CSVAQTASSGNTIYF. CDR3 sequence (DNA): TGCAGCGTTGCCCAGACGGCTAGCTCTGGAAACACCATATATTTT. The rearrangement links TRBV29-1 to TRBJ1-3, with unresolved D. The CDR3 consists of 15 residues. The V gene lost 4 bases and the J gene lost 0 bases, with 13 bases spanning the gap. Germline CDR1 is SQVTM and CDR2 is ANQGSEA.

This clonotype turned up a few times. CDR3 in DNA: TGCAGCGTTGAAGGGGGAAGGGAACCCTATGGCTACACCTTC. Translation gives CSVEGGREPYGYTF. The rearrangement uses TRBV29-1 and TRBJ1-2; D gene uncertain. The CDR3 length is 14 residues. Trimming took 1 base from V and 4 from J, leaving 13 bases between them. Per the germline V gene, CDR1 is SQVTM and CDR2 is ANQGSEA.

The chain carries TRBV12-3 or TRBV12-4 and TRBJ1-1; 7 nucleotides align to TRBD1. V dropped 5 bases and J dropped 2; count of bases not matched to a gene: 5. This CDR3 spans 14 amino acids. The CDR3 nucleotides are TGTGCCAGCAGTAACAGGGGCACTAACACTGAAGCTTTCTTT. This translates into CASSNRGTNTEAFF.

This clonotype was counted between two and nine times. The rearrangement uses TRBV29-1 and TRBJ2-7; D is unresolved. The CDR3 totals 15 residues. Trimming took 7 bases from V and 2 from J, leaving 21 bases between them. Germline CDR1 is SQVTM and CDR2 is ANQGSEA. CDR3 coding DNA: TGCAGCGCCCTTACCCTGGACGGCCTAACCTACGAGCAGTACTTC. Its translation: CSALTLDGLTYEQYF.

The V and J genes are TRBV29-1 and TRBJ1-1; no clear D gene. V was cut by 4 bases and J by 4 bases, with 22 bases left in between. CDR3 length: 16 amino acids. CDR1 and CDR2 from the germline V gene are SQVTM and ANQGSEA. The CDR3 region is CSVAALATGRGTEAFF. Here the CDR3 DNA reads TGCAGCGTTGCTGCCCTGGCGACGGGCCGGGGCACTGAAGCTTTCTTT.

V and J are TRBV7-2 and TRBJ1-2, with D tentatively TRBD1 (5 bases). The CDR3 length is 19 residues. V was clipped by 0 bases and J by 3 bases, with 23 bases between them. The germline V gene has CDR1 SGHTA and CDR2 FQGNSA. CDR3 nucleotide sequence: TGTGCCAGCAGCTTAGCGTTCTTAACAGGAGGATACTTTGACTATGGCTACACCTTC. It encodes CASSLAFLTGGYFDYGYTF.

The chain joins TRBV28 to TRBJ1-2, with D maybe TRBD1 (6 bases). Germline V gives CDR1 MDHEN, CDR2 SYDVKM. The CDR3 runs to 16 residues. Trimming left V 6 bases short and J 4 bases short, with 21 bases between. In DNA form, the CDR3 reads TGTGCCAGCAGCTCCCATCAGGGGCAGTTGGGCTATGGCTACACCTTC. It is translated as CASSSHQGQLGYGYTF.